These 4 T cell receptor beta chains were all obtained from the same sample, sequenced in a study of T cells in localized non-small cell lung cancer. Profiling relied on immunoSEQ multiplex PCR, and the TCRdb table lists in-frame clones only, not all of them. The sample shows fewer than 25,000 clones, 80% to 90% of them seen only once. The sample in question was peripheral blood, obtained before any cancer treatment. The receptors shown here come from a woman aged 40-69 years with stage I lung adenocarcinoma.

V is TRBV4-3 and J is TRBJ2-1; D call uncertain. The germline CDR1 and CDR2 sequences are LGHNA and YSLEER. Trimming removed 4 bases from V and 2 bases from J, with 12 bases in between. The CDR3 is made up of 15 amino acids. CDR3 nucleotide sequence: TGCGCCAGCAGCCCCACCACCGACCCCTACAATGAGCAGTTCTTC. Protein sequence: CASSPTTDPYNEQFF.

The rearrangement joins TRBV28 to TRBJ1-3; D not certain. Germline V gives CDR1 MDHEN, CDR2 SYDVKM. The CDR3 runs to 15 residues. V was pared by 6 bases and J by 2 bases, with 14 bases between. This chain's CDR3 is CASSLVSSTGNTIYF. DNA of the CDR3: TGTGCCAGCAGCCTGGTTTCGTCAACTGGAAACACCATATATTTT.

This clone is a singleton in its sample. The CDR3 protein is CASSLVGQTGNTIYF. CDR3 nucleotides: TGTGCCAGCAGCTTGGTCGGCCAGACAGGAAACACCATATATTTT. The chain is built from TRBV5-6 and TRBJ1-3; D ambiguous. The CDR3 consists of 15 residues. The V and J ends lost 0 bases and 4 bases respectively, with 11 bases between them. CDR1 is SGHDT and CDR2 is YYEEEE in the germline V gene.

The CDR3 here is CASSPHLGQTGGKTQYF. The CDR3 DNA is TGTGCCAGCAGCCCTCACCTGGGGCAGACAGGGGGCAAGACCCAGTACTTC. The chain uses TRBV28 and TRBJ2-5; TRBD1 matches at 10 bases. The CDR3 sequence is 17 residues long. V lost 6 bases, J lost 6 bases, and 16 bases stayed unmatched. Germline V lookup: CDR1 MDHEN, CDR2 SYDVKM.